This passage covers 13 T cell receptor beta chains from one sample sequenced in a study of multiple sclerosis patients with progressive multifocal leukoencephalopathy. The time point: approximately 12 months of natalizumab therapy. TCRdb's table, derived via immunoSEQ multiplex PCR, lists solely in-frame clones and lacks some. The sample has 25,000 to 30,000 clones; 85% to 90% are singletons. The material sequenced was PBMCs, taken from a patient treated with natalizumab. Source of these receptors: a human donor with multiple sclerosis.

This rearrangement joins TRBV4-3 to TRBJ2-5; no firm D call. The DNA end is a closer match to TRBJ2-7, so the J assignment may be wrong. This CDR3 comprises 14 residues. Germline values: CDR1 LGHNA, CDR2 YSLEER. CDR3 amino acids: CASSQDLGSYEQYF. The CDR3 DNA sequence: TGCGCCAGCAGCCAAGATTTGGGATCGTACGAGCAGTACTTC.

Note on this clone: This sample also contains other DNA sequences that code for the same CDR3. The rearrangement uses TRBV19 and TRBJ1-5; D gene unclear. The CDR3 runs 13 residues. V was pared by 3 bases and J by 8 bases, with 11 bases between. CDR1 and CDR2 (germline): LNHDA, SQIVND (reference sequence). The CDR3 reads CASSIPGMEPQHF. The DNA for the CDR3 is TGTGCCAGTAGTATCCCTGGGATGGAGCCCCAGCATTTT.

This chain connects TRBV5-4 to TRBJ1-1; tentative D call: TRBD1 (6 bases). Per the germline V gene, CDR1 is SGHNT and CDR2 is YYREEE (reference sequence). There are 16 residues in the CDR3. The V gene lost 4 bases and the J gene lost 6 bases, with 22 bases spanning the gap. The CDR3: CASSPRGRFVASEAFF. As DNA, the CDR3 is TGTGCCAGCAGCCCACGGGGGCGCTTCGTGGCTTCTGAAGCTTTCTTT. The full variable domain, rest sourced from reference TRBV5-4 and TRBJ1-1, is ETGVTQSPTHLIKTRGQQVTLRCSSQSGHNTVSWYQQALGQGPQFIFQYYREEENGRGNFPPRFSGLQFPNYSSELNVNALELDDSALYLCASSPRGRFVASEAFFGQGTRLTVV.

The chain couples TRBV6-4 to TRBJ2-1, with 12 bases that match TRBD2. V shed 5 bases, J shed 8 bases, and the junction held 7 bases outside the gene matches. The germline gives CDR1 MRHNA, CDR2 SNTAGT. The CDR3 has 15 residues. The DNA of the CDR3 is TGTGCCAGCAGTAACGCTAGCGGGGGGGCCGATGAGCAGTTCTTC. Amino acid sequence: CASSNASGGADEQFF.

The gene calls are TRBV15 and TRBJ2-1; D ambiguous. V dropped 0 bases and J dropped 1 base, with 7 bases sitting between them. This CDR3 region has 15 residues. CDR1 LNHNV and CDR2 YYDKDF come from the germline V gene (reference sequence). CDR3 sequence: CATSREGPSYNEQFF. The CDR3, as DNA: TGTGCCACCAGCAGAGAAGGACCGTCCTACAATGAGCAGTTCTTC. Together with reference TRBV15 and TRBJ2-1, the CDR3 gives the full variable domain: DAMVIQNPRYQVTQFGKPVTLSCSQTLNHNVMYWYQQKSSQAPKLLFHYYDKDFNNEADTPDNFQSRRPNTSFCFLDIRSPGLGDTAMYLCATSREGPSYNEQFFGPGTRLTVL.

J is TRBJ2-1 and V is TRBV6-1, with D tentatively TRBD1 or TRBD2 (7 bases each). The CDR3 sequence is 16 residues long. The germline gives CDR1 MNHNS, CDR2 SASEGT. Deletions cut 3 bases from V and 4 bases from J, with 16 bases between. For the CDR3, the DNA is TGTGCCAGCAGTGATTACGGGGGGACAGCTTACAATGAGCAGTTCTTC. Its translation: CASSDYGGTAYNEQFF.

The chain uses TRBV6-1 and TRBJ2-2; D not certain. CDR3 size: 11 residues. With 6 bases removed from V and 8 bases from J, the gap between germline ends came to 7 bases. Looked up from germline, CDR1 is MNHNS and CDR2 is SASEGT. The DNA for the CDR3 is TGTGCCAGCAGCCGTCAGGGGGAGCTGTTTTTT. This encodes CASSRQGELFF.

The rearrangement links TRBV18 to TRBJ1-1; D uncertain. The CDR3 has 14 amino acids. V was clipped by 2 bases and J by 4 bases, with 11 bases between them. The germline CDR1 and CDR2 sequences are KGHSH and LQKENI. CDR3 DNA: TGTGCCAGCTCACCAGAATTTTCGGGCACTGAAGCTTTCTTT. Translation gives CASSPEFSGTEAFF.

J is TRBJ2-5 and V is TRBV7-8; TRBD1 matches at 10 bases. Germline V CDR1 and CDR2: SGHVS, FQNEAQ. V shed 0 bases, J shed 3 bases, and the junction held 7 bases outside the gene matches. This CDR3 comprises 17 residues. DNA for the CDR3: TGTGCCAGCAGCTTAGCGCGATTGGGACAGGGGAAAGAGACCCAGTACTTC. This codes for CASSLARLGQGKETQYF.

The V gene is TRBV4-2, the J gene TRBJ2-3; 9 bases fit TRBD2. J was trimmed by 1 base and V by 0 bases; bases with no gene match: 2. CDR1 and CDR2 (germline): LGHNA, YNFKEQ. The CDR3 has 16 residues. The CDR3 region has the DNA TGTGCCAGCAGCCAAGATCAGCGGGGGGGCACAGATACGCAGTATTTT. This sequence encodes CASSQDQRGGTDTQYF.

This clone was picked up one time. The V and J genes are TRBV5-1 and TRBJ1-6, with 8 bases aligning to TRBD1. V gave up 4 bases and J gave up 5 bases; unmatched junction bases: 5. CDR3 length equals 15 residues. CDR1 is SGHRS and CDR2 is YFSETQ in the germline V gene. The CDR3, as DNA: TGCGCCAGCAGCAGATGGACAGGGAATAATTCACCCCTCCACTTT. It codes for CASSRWTGNNSPLHF.

This chain joins TRBV28 and TRBJ2-5; 7 bases match TRBD1. The tail of the sequence fits TRBJ2-7 better, so the J call may be wrong. Germline V gives CDR1 MDHEN, CDR2 SYDVKM. This CDR3 region has 13 residues. CDR3 bases: TGTGCCAGCAGTTACCGGGACAGCTACGAGCAGTACTTC. It encodes CASSYRDSYEQYF.

The rearrangement uses TRBV7-8 and TRBJ2-4; TRBD1 is a possible D gene (6 bases). Trimming pared 1 base from V and 9 bases from J, leaving 13 bases between. CDR1 SGHVS and CDR2 FQNEAQ come from the germline V gene. This CDR3 has 14 residues. The CDR3 spells CASSLVWTDGIQYF. Written as DNA, the CDR3 is TGTGCCAGCAGCTTAGTCTGGACAGACGGCATTCAGTACTTC.